This TCR beta chain was captured in a study of blood T cell repertoires in COVID-19. Only one count was recorded for this clone. In the same sample, other DNA sequences code for this CDR3. There are 14 residues in the CDR3. The junction had 3 bases not matched to a gene; V was cut back by 2 bases and J by 2 bases. The germline gives CDR1 MNHEY, CDR2 SVGAGI. Per the authors' pipeline: Using reference gene primer amplification, nucleated cell counts were estimated. TCRdb's copy holds only in-frame clones and misses some; the assay was immunoSEQ multiplex PCR. Clone size and V and J calls were adopted from that table, with D and trimming inferred from the DNA. The sample has about 120,000 clones; roughly 82% are singletons.

The gene calls are TRBV6-5 and TRBJ2-7, with 7 bases matching TRBD1. Sequences were obtained from peripheral blood. The TCR comes from a human donor in a cohort sampled during active COVID-19. The CDR3 nucleotides are TGTGCCAGCAGTTACAGGCAGGGGGCCTACGAGCAGTACTTC. Translated, it gives CASSYRQGAYEQYF.